One and the same sample provided the 13 T cell receptor beta chains below, sequenced in a study of PD-L1 blockade in urothelial cancer (dated by TCRdb to the late 2010s). The library came from the immunoSEQ multiplex PCR assay. TCRdb took over this immuneACCESS table, retaining in-frame rearrangements with V and J assigned. Such tables are incomplete; in checked studies, under half of the missing clones stem from an unresolved V gene, and the remainder is unexplained. The sample table contains 60,000 to 70,000 clones; only one count was recorded for around 81% of them. 3.2% of the sample is in the top ten clones. This specimen's time point label, interpreted: pretreatment peripheral blood. Sequenced material: PBMCs, taken around atezolizumab (anti-PD-L1) treatment. These receptors were obtained from a man between 65 and 80 years old with urothelial cancer.

The J gene is TRBJ2-7, the V gene TRBV30, with no clear D. The CDR3 is 12 residues long. The V gene's germline CDR1 is GTSNPN and CDR2 SVGIG (reference sequence). V lost 3 bases and J 4 bases, leaving 10 bases between the germline ends. CDR3 region: CAWSPGTYEQYF. CDR3 coding DNA: TGTGCCTGGAGCCCAGGAACTTACGAGCAGTACTTC.

This clone appeared a few times. The rearrangement joins TRBV14 to TRBJ2-5; 7 bases map to TRBD1. The CDR3 totals 13 residues. CDR1 is SGHDN and CDR2 is FVKESK in the germline V gene. J gave up 8 bases and V 0 bases, and 3 bases lay outside the gene matches. Here the CDR3 reads CASSQDRQGTQYF. The DNA of the CDR3 is TGTGCCAGCAGCCAAGACCGACAGGGTACCCAGTACTTC.

The chain recombines TRBV28 with TRBJ1-1; D is ambiguous. The CDR3 has 12 residues. Between the trimmed V and J ends, which lost 7 bases and 9 bases, there was a span of 15 bases. CDR1 is MDHEN, CDR2 SYDVKM, per germline. Here the CDR3 reads CASIIPRGKAFF. The CDR3 nucleotides read TGTGCCAGCATTATCCCCCGAGGTAAAGCTTTCTTT.

J is TRBJ1-2 and V is TRBV7-2; 8 nucleotides match TRBD1. V lost 5 bases, J lost 5 bases, and 4 bases stayed unmatched. CDR3 length equals 13 residues. Germline loops: CDR1 SGHTA, CDR2 FQGNSA. CDR3 residues: CASSPRTGYGYTF. The CDR3 DNA is TGTGCCAGCAGCCCGCGGACAGGGTATGGCTACACCTTC.

The rearrangement links TRBV7-2 to TRBJ2-7, with TRBD2 matching 8 bases. V shed 5 bases, J shed 4 bases, and the junction held 7 bases outside the gene matches. The CDR3 runs 14 residues. In germline, CDR1 is SGHTA, CDR2 FQGNSA. CDR3 amino acids: CASSNPGGGYEQYF. The DNA for the CDR3 is TGTGCCAGCAGCAATCCCGGGGGGGGGTACGAGCAGTACTTC.

A single count supports this clone. The CDR3 region is CASRKNADGETQYF. The DNA of the CDR3 is TGTGCCAGTAGAAAGAATGCCGACGGGGAGACCCAGTACTTC. This chain links TRBV19 with TRBJ2-5, with D hard to call. The V gene's germline CDR1 is LNHDA and CDR2 SQIVND (reference sequence). With 6 bases removed from V and 5 bases from J, the gap between germline ends came to 16 bases. There are 14 residues in the CDR3.

This chain links TRBV10-2 with TRBJ2-7, with 7 bases identical to TRBD1. V lost 3 bases to trimming and J lost 3 bases; unmatched junction nucleotides: 5. Germline V CDR1 and CDR2: WSHSY, SAAADI. The length of the CDR3 is 14 residues. In nucleotides, the CDR3 is TGCGCCAGCAGTGATCCGGGACAGAGCTACGAGCAGTACTTC. Translation gives CASSDPGQSYEQYF.

J is TRBJ2-2 and V is TRBV2, with a weak D call TRBD1 (6 bases). Per germline, CDR1 SNHLY and CDR2 FYNNEI. Trimming stripped 8 bases from V and 5 bases from J, with 12 bases between. The CDR3 runs 13 residues. The CDR3 DNA sequence: TGTGCCAGCGGAAGGACAGTTACCGGGGAGCTGTTTTTT. Protein: CASGRTVTGELFF.

This CDR3 reads CAGGYGTDTQYF. The CDR3 DNA follows: TGTGCCGGCGGTTACGGCACAGATACGCAGTATTTT. The gene calls are TRBV2 and TRBJ2-3; D not resolved. V lost 11 bases and J lost 1, with 10 bases in between. The V gene's germline CDR1 is SNHLY and CDR2 FYNNEI. The CDR3 is made up of 12 amino acids.

V and J are TRBV5-1 and TRBJ1-2, with D tentatively TRBD1 (5 bases). The CDR3 is 16 residues long. V was cut by 1 base and J by 1 base, with 14 bases left in between. Per germline, CDR1 SGHRS and CDR2 YFSETQ. DNA for the CDR3: TGCGCCAGCAGCTTGAGAACAGGAGACCTTAACTATGGCTACACCTTC. Protein sequence: CASSLRTGDLNYGYTF.

V and J are TRBV2 and TRBJ2-3, with 12 nucleotides matching TRBD2. Germline trimming cut 5 bases from V and 6 bases from J; bases unmatched to any gene: 0. Germline V gives CDR1 SNHLY, CDR2 FYNNEI. CDR3 size: 13 residues. The CDR3 sequence is CASSTSGRDTQYF. CDR3 DNA: TGTGCCAGCAGTACTAGCGGGAGGGATACGCAGTATTTT.

The genes are TRBV29-1 and TRBJ2-5; the match to TRBD1 covers 8 bases. Germline lookup yields CDR1 SQVTM and CDR2 ANQGSEA. V lost 7 bases and J lost 1; bases outside the gene matches: 5. The length of the CDR3 is 13 residues. DNA of the CDR3: TGCAGCGCAAGACAGGGGTCCCAAGAGACCCAGTACTTC. Translation gives CSARQGSQETQYF.

V gene TRBV5-8 combines with J gene TRBJ1-1, with 9 bases that match TRBD1. This CDR3 has 15 residues. Germline loops: CDR1 SGHTS, CDR2 YDEGEE. After removal of 4 bases from V and 4 bases from J, the junction contained 8 bases not matched to a gene. CDR3 region: CASSIYGTGTTEAFF. The CDR3 region has the DNA TGTGCCAGCAGCATCTACGGGACAGGGACCACTGAAGCTTTCTTT.